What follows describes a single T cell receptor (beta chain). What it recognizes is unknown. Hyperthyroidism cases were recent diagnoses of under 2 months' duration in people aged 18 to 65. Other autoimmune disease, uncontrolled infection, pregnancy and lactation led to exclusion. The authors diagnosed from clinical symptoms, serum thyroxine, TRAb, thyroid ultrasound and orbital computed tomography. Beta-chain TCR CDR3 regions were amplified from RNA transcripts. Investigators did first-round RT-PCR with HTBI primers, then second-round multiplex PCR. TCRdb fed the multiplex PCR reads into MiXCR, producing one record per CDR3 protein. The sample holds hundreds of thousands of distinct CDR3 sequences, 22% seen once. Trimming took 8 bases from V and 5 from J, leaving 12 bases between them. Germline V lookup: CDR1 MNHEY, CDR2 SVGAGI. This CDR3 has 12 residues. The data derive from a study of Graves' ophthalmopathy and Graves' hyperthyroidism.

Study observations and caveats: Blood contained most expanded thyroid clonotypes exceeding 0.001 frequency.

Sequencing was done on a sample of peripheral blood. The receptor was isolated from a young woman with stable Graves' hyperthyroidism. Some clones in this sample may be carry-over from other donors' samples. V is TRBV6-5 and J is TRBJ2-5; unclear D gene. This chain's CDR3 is CASRRRLETQYF. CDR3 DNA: TGTGCCAGCCGCCGACGATTGGAGACCCAGTACTTC.